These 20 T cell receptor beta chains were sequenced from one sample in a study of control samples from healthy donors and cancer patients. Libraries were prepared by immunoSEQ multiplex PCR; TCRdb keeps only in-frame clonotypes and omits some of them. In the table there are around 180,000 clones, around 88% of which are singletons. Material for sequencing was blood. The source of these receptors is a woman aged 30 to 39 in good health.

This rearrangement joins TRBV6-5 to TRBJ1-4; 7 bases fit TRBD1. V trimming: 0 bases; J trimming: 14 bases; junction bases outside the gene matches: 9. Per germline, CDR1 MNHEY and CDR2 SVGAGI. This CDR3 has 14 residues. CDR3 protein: CASSYSYQGGALFF. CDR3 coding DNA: TGTGCCAGCAGTTACTCGTACCAGGGGGGGGCCCTGTTTTTT.

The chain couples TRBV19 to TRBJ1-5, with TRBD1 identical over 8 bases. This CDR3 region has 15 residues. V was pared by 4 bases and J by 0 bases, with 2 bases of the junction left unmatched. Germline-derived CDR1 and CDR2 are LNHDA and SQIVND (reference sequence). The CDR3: CASSTDRGSNQPQHF. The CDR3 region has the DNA TGTGCCAGTAGTACAGACAGGGGTAGCAATCAGCCCCAGCATTTT. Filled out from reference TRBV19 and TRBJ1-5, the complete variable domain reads DGGITQSPKYLFRKEGQNVTLSCEQNLNHDAMYWYRQDPGQGLRLIYYSQIVNDFQKGDIAEGYSVSREKKESFPLTVTSAQKNPTAFYLCASSTDRGSNQPQHFGDGTRLSIL.

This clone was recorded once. As DNA, the CDR3 is TGTGCCAGTAAAGAGCGGAGCACAGATACGCAGTATTTT. Amino acids: CASKERSTDTQYF. The chain uses TRBV5-4 and TRBJ2-3, with D possibly being TRBD2 (5 bases). CDR3 length: 13 residues. Germline V gives CDR1 SGHNT, CDR2 YYREEE (reference sequence). The V gene lost 8 bases and the J gene lost 0 bases, with 10 bases spanning the gap.

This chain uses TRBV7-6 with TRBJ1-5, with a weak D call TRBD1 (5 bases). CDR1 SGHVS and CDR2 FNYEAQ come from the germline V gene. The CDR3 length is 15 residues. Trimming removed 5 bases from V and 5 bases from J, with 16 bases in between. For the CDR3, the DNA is TGTGCCAGCAGCACACTTACAGGAGCCGATCAGCCCCAGCATTTT. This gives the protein CASSTLTGADQPQHF.

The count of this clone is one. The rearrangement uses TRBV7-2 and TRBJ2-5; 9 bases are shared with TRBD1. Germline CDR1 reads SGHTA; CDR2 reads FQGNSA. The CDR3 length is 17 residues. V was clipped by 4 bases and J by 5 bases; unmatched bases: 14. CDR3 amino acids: CASSYVILQGARETQYF. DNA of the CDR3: TGTGCCAGCAGCTATGTTATTTTACAGGGGGCCAGGGAGACCCAGTACTTC.

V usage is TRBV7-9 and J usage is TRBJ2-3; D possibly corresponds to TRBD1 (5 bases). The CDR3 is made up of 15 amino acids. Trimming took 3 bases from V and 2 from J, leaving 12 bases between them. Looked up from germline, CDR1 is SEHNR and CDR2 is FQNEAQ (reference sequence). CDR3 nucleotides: TGTGCCAGCAGCTTGAGCCAGGGAAACACAGATACGCAGTATTTT. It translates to CASSLSQGNTDTQYF. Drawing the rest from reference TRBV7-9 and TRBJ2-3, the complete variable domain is DTGVSQNPRHKITKRGQNVTFRCDPISEHNRLYWYRQTLGQGPEFLTYFQNEAQLEKSRLLSDRFSAERPKGSFSTLEIQRTEQGDSAMYLCASSLSQGNTDTQYFGPGTRLTVL.

Here the CDR3 DNA reads TGTGCCAGCAACCCGACAGGGGGCGGTGGAGCTTTCTTT. This gives the protein CASNPTGGGGAFF. The V and J genes are TRBV7-9 and TRBJ1-1; 10 bases are shared with TRBD1. CDR1 and CDR2 (germline): SEHNR, FQNEAQ (reference sequence). V lost 7 bases, J lost 10 bases, and 9 bases stayed unmatched. The CDR3 has 13 amino acids. Drawing the rest from reference TRBV7-9 and TRBJ1-1, the complete variable domain is DTGVSQNPRHKITKRGQNVTFRCDPISEHNRLYWYRQTLGQGPEFLTYFQNEAQLEKSRLLSDRFSAERPKGSFSTLEIQRTEQGDSAMYLCASNPTGGGGAFFGQGTRLTVV.

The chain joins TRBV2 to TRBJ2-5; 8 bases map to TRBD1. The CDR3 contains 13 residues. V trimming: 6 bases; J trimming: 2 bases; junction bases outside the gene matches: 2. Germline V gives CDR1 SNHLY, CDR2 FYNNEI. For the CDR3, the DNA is TGTGCCAGCAGGGGGACAGGTCAAGAGACCCAGTACTTC. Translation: CASRGTGQETQYF.

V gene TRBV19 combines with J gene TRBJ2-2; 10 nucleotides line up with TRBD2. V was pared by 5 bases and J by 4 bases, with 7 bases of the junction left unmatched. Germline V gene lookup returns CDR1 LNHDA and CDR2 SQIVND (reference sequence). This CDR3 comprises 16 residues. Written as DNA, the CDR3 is TGTGCCAGTAGTCCTCTAGCGGGAGTGTTCACCGGGGAGCTGTTTTTT. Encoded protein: CASSPLAGVFTGELFF.

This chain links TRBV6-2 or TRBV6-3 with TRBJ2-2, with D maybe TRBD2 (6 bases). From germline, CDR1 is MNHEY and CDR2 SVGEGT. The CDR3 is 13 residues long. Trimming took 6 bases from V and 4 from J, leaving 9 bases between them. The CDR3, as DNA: TGTGCCAGCAGCGTACTAGCCACCGGGGAGCTGTTTTTT. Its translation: CASSVLATGELFF.

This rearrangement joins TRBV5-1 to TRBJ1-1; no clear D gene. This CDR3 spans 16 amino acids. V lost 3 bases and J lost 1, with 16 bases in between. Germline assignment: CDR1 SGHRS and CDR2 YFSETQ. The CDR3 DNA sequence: TGCGCCAGCAGCTCCCCGGTTAGGGCGGAGAACACTGAAGCTTTCTTT. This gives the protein CASSSPVRAENTEAFF.

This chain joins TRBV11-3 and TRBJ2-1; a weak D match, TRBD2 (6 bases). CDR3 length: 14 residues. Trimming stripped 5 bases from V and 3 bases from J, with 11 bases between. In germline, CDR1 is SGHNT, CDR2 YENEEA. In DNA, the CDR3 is TGTGCCAGCAGCCCCCGGGGGAGCTACAATGAGCAGTTCTTC. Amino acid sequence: CASSPRGSYNEQFF.

Here the CDR3 reads CASSQPGRGTQYF. The CDR3 DNA sequence: TGTGCCAGCAGCCAGCCGGGGCGGGGGACCCAGTACTTC. This chain joins TRBV3-1 (or the pseudogene TRBV3-2) and TRBJ2-5; TRBD2 might be the D (6 bases). This CDR3 comprises 13 residues. The V end lost 3 bases, the J end lost 7 bases, and 12 bases lay between the germline ends. Germline V CDR1 and CDR2: LGHDT, YNNKEL (reference sequence).

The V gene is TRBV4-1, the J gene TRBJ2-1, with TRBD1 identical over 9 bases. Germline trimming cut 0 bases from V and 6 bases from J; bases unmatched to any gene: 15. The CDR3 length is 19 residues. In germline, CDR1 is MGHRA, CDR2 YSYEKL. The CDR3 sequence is CASSQDGTGLFFVFNEQFF. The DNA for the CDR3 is TGCGCCAGCAGCCAAGATGGGACAGGGTTATTTTTTGTTTTCAATGAGCAGTTCTTC.

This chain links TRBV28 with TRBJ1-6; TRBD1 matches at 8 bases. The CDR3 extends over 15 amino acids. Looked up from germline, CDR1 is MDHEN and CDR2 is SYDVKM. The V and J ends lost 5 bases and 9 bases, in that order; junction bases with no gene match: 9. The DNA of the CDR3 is TGTGCCAGCAGTCGCGCAGGGGGCGCTGTTTCACCCCTCCACTTT. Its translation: CASSRAGGAVSPLHF.

The CDR3 nucleotides read TGTGCCAGCACCGGGGGCACTTACAATGAGCAGTTCTTC. Protein product: CASTGGTYNEQFF. The chain has TRBV7-9 and TRBJ2-1, with D possibly called TRBD1 or TRBD2 (6 bases each). CDR3 length: 13 residues. Germline V gene lookup returns CDR1 SEHNR and CDR2 FQNEAQ (reference sequence). V was clipped by 7 bases and J by 4 bases, with 11 bases between them.

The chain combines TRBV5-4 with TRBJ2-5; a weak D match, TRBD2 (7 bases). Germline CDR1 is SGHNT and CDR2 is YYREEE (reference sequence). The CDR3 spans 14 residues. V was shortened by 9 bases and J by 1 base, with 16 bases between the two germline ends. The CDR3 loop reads CATRGGGVQETQYF. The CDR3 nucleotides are TGTGCCACCAGGGGAGGGGGAGTCCAAGAGACCCAGTACTTC.

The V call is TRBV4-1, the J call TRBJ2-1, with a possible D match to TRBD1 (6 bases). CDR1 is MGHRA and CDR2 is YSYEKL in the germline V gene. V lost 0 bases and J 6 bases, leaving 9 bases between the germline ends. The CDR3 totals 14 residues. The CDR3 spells CASSQDGTRNEQFF. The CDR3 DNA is TGCGCCAGCAGCCAAGACGGGACACGCAATGAGCAGTTCTTC.

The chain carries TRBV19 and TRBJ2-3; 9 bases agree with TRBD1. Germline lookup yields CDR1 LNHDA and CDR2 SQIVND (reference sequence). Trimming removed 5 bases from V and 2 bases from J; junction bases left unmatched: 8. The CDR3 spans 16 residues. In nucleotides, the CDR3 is TGTGCCAGTAGTGGCGGGACAGGGAGGATCACAGATACGCAGTATTTT. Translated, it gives CASSGGTGRITDTQYF.

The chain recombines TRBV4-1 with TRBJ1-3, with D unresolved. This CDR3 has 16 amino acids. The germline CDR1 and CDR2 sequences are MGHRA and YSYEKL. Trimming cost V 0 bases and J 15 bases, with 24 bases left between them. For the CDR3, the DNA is TGCGCCAGCAGCCAAGATTACGGAGGGCTTCAGGCACGGCAATATTTT. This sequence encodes CASSQDYGGLQARQYF.